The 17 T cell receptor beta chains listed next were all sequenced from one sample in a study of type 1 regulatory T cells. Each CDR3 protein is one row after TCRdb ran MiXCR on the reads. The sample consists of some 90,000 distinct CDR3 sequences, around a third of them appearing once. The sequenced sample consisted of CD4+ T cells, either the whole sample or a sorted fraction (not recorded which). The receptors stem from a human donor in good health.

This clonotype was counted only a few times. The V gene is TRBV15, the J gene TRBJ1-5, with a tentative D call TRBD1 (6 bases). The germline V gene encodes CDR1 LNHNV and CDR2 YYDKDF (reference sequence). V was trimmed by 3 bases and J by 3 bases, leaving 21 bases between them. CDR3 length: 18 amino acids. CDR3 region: CATSSGAGGATFNQPQHF. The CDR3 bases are TGTGCCACCAGCAGTGGGGCGGGGGGGGCCACGTTCAATCAGCCCCAGCATTTT.

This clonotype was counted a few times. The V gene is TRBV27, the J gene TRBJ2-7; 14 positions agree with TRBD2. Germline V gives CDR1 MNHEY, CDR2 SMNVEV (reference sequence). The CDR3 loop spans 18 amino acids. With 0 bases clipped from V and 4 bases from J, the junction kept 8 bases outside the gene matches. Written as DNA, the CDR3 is TGTGCCAGCAGTTTATCTGGGACTAGCGGGAGCCAATTATACGAGCAGTACTTC. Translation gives CASSLSGTSGSQLYEQYF.

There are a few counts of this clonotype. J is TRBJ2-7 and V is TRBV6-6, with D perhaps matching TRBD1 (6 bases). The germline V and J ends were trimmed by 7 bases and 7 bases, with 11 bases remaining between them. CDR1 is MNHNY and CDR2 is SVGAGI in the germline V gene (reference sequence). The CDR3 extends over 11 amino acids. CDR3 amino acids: CASKAGVEQYF. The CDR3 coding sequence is TGTGCCAGCAAGGCAGGGGTTGAGCAGTACTTC.

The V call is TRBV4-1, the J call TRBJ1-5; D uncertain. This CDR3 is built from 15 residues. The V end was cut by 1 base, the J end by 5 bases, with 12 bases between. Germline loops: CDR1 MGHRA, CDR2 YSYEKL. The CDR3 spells CASSQGQTFHQPQHF. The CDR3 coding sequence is TGCGCCAGCAGCCAAGGTCAGACTTTTCATCAGCCCCAGCATTTT.

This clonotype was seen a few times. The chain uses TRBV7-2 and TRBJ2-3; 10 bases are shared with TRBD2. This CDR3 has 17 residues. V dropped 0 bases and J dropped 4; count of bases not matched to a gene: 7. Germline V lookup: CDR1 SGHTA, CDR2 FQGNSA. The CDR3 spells CASSLAASGRVADTQYF. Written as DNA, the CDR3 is TGTGCCAGCAGCTTAGCTGCTAGCGGGAGAGTGGCAGATACGCAGTATTTT.

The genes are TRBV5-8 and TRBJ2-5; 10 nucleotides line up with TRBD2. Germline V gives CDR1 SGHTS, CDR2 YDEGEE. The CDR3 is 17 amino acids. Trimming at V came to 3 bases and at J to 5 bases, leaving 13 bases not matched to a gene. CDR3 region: CASSSIAGGGLLETQYF. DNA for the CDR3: TGTGCCAGCAGCTCAATAGCGGGAGGTGGCTTGTTGGAGACCCAGTACTTC.

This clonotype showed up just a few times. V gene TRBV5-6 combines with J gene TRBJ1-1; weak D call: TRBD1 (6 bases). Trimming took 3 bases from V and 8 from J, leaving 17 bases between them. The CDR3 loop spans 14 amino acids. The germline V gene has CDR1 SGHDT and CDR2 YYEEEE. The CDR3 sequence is CASSSATVGAEAFF. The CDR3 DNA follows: TGTGCCAGCAGCTCAGCCACCGTGGGGGCAGAAGCTTTCTTT. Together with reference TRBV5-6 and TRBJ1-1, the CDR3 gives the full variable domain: DAGVTQSPTHLIKTRGQQVTLRCSPKSGHDTVSWYQQALGQGPQFIFQYYEEEERQRGNFPDRFSGHQFPNYSSELNVNALLLGDSALYLCASSSATVGAEAFFGQGTRLTVV.

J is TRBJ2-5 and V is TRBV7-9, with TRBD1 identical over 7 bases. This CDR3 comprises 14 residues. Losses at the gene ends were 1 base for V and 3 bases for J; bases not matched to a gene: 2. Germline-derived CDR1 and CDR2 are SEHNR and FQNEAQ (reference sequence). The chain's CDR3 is CASSLGQGEETQYF. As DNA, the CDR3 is TGTGCCAGCAGCTTAGGACAGGGTGAAGAGACCCAGTACTTC. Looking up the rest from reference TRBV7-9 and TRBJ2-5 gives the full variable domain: DTGVSQNPRHKITKRGQNVTFRCDPISEHNRLYWYRQTLGQGPEFLTYFQNEAQLEKSRLLSDRFSAERPKGSFSTLEIQRTEQGDSAMYLCASSLGQGEETQYFGPGTRLLVL.

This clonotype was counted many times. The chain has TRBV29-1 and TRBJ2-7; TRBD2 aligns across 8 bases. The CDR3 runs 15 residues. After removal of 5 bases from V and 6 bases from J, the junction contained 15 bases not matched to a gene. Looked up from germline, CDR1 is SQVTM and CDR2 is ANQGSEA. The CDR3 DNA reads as TGCAGCGTTCGAGGGAGACTAGCGAGTCCTCTCGAGCAGTACTTC. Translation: CSVRGRLASPLEQYF.

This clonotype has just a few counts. In DNA, the CDR3 is TGCAGTGCTGCCCAGGGACTAGCGGACCAAGAGACCCAGTACTTC. This encodes CSAAQGLADQETQYF. This chain uses TRBV20-1 with TRBJ2-5, with TRBD2 matching over 11 bases. The CDR3 length is 15 residues. V gave up 5 bases and J gave up 0 bases; unmatched junction bases: 5. Germline values: CDR1 DFQATT, CDR2 SNEGSKA (reference sequence).

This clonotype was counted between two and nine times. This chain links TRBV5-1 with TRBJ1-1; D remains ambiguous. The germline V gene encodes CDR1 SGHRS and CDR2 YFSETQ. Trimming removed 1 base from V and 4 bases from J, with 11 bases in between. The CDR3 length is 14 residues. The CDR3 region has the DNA TGCGCCAGCAGCTTGCTAAACCTAGCCACTGAAGCTTTCTTT. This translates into CASSLLNLATEAFF.

CDR3 sequence: CASRDGLAGINEQFF. As DNA, the CDR3 is TGCGCCAGCAGGGATGGACTAGCGGGGATCAATGAGCAGTTCTTC. J is TRBJ2-1 and V is TRBV5-1; 12 bases are shared with TRBD2. Trimming at V came to 5 bases and at J to 6 bases, leaving 6 bases not matched to a gene. CDR3 size: 15 residues. Germline CDR1 is SGHRS and CDR2 is YFSETQ.

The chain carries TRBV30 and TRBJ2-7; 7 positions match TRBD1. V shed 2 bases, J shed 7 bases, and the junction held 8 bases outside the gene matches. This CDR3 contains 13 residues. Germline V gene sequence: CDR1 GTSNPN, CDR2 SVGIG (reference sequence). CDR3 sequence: CAWSPKGAYEQYF. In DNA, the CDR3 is TGTGCCTGGAGTCCCAAGGGGGCTTATGAGCAGTACTTC. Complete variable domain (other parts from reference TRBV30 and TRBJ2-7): SQTIHQWPATLVQPVGSPLSLECTVEGTSNPNLYWYRQAAGRGLQLLFYSVGIGQISSEVPQNLSASRPQDRQFILSSKKLLLSDSGFYLCAWSPKGAYEQYFGPGTRLTVT.

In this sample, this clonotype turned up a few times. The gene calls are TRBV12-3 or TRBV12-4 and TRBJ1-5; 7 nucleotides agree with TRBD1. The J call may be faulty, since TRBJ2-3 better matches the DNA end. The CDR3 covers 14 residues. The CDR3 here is CASSQDRDWQPQYF. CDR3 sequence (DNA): TGTGCCAGCAGCCAAGACAGGGATTGGCAGCCCCAGTATTTT.

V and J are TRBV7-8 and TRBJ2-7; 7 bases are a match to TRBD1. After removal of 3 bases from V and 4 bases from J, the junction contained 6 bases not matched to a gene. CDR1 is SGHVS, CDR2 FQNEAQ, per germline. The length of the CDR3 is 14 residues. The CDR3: CASSFLSGGYEQYF. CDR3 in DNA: TGTGCCAGCAGCTTCCTATCAGGGGGTTACGAGCAGTACTTC.

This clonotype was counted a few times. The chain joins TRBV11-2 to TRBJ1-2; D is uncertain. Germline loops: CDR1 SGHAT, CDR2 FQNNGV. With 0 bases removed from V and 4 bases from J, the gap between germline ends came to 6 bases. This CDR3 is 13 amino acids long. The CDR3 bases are TGTGCCAGCAGCTTAGATTTTAGCTATGGCTACACCTTC. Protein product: CASSLDFSYGYTF.

CDR3 protein: CSARATHRKGLAGRVLYNEQFF. CDR3 bases: TGCAGTGCTAGAGCTACCCACCGAAAGGGACTAGCGGGGCGGGTTCTCTACAATGAGCAGTTCTTC. The genes are TRBV20-1 and TRBJ2-1; 13 positions match TRBD2. The CDR3 loop spans 22 amino acids. The germline gives CDR1 DFQATT, CDR2 SNEGSKA (reference sequence). V lost 1 base, J lost 3 bases, and 21 bases stayed unmatched.